This T cell receptor (beta chain) was retrieved from a study of cytomegalovirus exposure and HLA in healthy donors. The CDR3 is made up of 16 amino acids. In germline, CDR1 is LGHNA, CDR2 YNFKEQ. V was pared by 0 bases and J by 1 base, with 12 bases between. Vbeta (60) and Jbeta (13) primers were used in the PCR. The table came from immunoSEQ multiplex PCR; TCRdb's copy has only in-frame clones and leaves some out. The sample has about 150,000 clones, and its top ten clones hold under 2%. Sequencing used PBMCs. This chain connects TRBV4-2 to TRBJ1-1; D is uncertain. The TCR sequence derives from a woman aged 45 to 65 in good health and CMV-seronegative. The CDR3 coding sequence is TGTGCCAGCAGCCAAGAAAGTGACTTCTCGAACACTGAAGCTTTCTTT. As protein: CASSQESDFSNTEAFF.